The rows below give T cell receptor beta chains drawn from one sample of a study of cytomegalovirus exposure and HLA in healthy donors. Sequencing was performed with immunoSEQ multiplex PCR; in TCRdb, only in-frame clones are kept and a portion is missing. The table lists roughly 250,000 clones, more than 55% of them singletons, with about 2.2% in the top ten. The sequencing sample was made of PBMCs. The receptors here all came from a female donor in good health and CMV-seronegative. Both conserved end residues are part of each CDR3. The D gene is left open where the match is weak.

cdr3_aa d_call v_call
CASSYNRADYGYTF - TRBV6-6
CSARDMYGYTF - TRBV20-1
CASSDEYSNQPQHF - TRBV25-1
CASSRLGDSNQPQHF - TRBV9
CASVVGNEQFF - TRBV2
CASSWLGGADTQYF TRBD2 TRBV7-9
CASSEATGSGNTIYF TRBD1 TRBV6-4
CASSVEGLAASGTDTQYF TRBD2 TRBV9
CASSLRGGDSAPLETQYF - TRBV11-2
CASSLWRSDTEAFF - TRBV28
CASSYRTGEGYTF TRBD1 TRBV19
CASSLGVGTGSGTDTQYF TRBD1 TRBV5-8
CASSPQMNTEAFF - TRBV11-2
CASSSYPGTWANVLTF - TRBV7-3
CASSYSTSTDTQYF - TRBV28
CASARTTGNSYEQYF - TRBV27
CAWSRGLAGVNEQFF TRBD2 TRBV30
CASSDSGGEPGELFF - TRBV6-4
CASSQERTVNEKLFF - TRBV14
CASSFEGAGGNTIYF TRBD1 TRBV11-2
CASSGLGYTF - TRBV25-1
CASSQEDRGQRYTF TRBD1 TRBV14
CASSISGLTGELFF - TRBV19
CASSFLARIETQYF - TRBV6-6
CASSSRLGPDTQYF - TRBV7-9
CASSQGSTPYRTDTQYF - TRBV4-1
CASRQTNEVAGGTDTQYF TRBD2 TRBV2
CASSLRDRGPDTEAFF TRBD1 TRBV27
CASSLSGTSNTGELFF TRBD2 TRBV5-1
CASSLPGLAGAINEQFF TRBD2 TRBV19
CASSLSRDTEAFF - TRBV7-9
CASSPSLAGAYEQYF TRBD2 TRBV18
CASSLAREGYEQYF TRBD2 TRBV7-6
CASSPSGSSYNEQFF - TRBV5-1
CASRAGTGAQYSNQPQHF TRBD1 TRBV7-8
CASRTGSSYEQYF - TRBV6-1
CAAGPNTEAFF - TRBV10-3
CASSLRTGLTSSYNEQFF TRBD1 TRBV5-1
CASSHSGTSGTEEQFF TRBD2 TRBV4-1
CATSRDLGGIGYEQYF - TRBV15
CASSSGGTGDTEAFF TRBD1 TRBV28
CASSVSSQETQYF - TRBV9
CASSPIFQANYGYTF - TRBV19
CASSVDRGRTEAFF TRBD1 TRBV5-4
CASSIGQDRGPHQPQHF TRBD1 TRBV19
CASSSYRQVIDTDTQYF - TRBV19
CASSFGEGPRSYNEQFF - TRBV7-2